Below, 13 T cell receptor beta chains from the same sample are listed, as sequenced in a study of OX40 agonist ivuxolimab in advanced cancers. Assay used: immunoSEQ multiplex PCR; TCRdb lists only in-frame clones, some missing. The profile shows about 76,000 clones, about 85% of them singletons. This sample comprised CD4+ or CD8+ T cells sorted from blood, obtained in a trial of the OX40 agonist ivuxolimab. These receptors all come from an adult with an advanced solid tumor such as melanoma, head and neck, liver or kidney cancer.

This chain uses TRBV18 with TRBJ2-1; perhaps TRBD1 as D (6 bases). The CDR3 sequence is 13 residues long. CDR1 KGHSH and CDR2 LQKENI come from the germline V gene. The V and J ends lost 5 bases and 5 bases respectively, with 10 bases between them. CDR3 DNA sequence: TGTGCCAGCTCAGTCGGACAGAACAATGAGCAGTTCTTC. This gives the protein CASSVGQNNEQFF. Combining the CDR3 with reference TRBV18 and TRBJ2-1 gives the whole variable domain NAGVMQNPRHLVRRRGQEARLRCSPMKGHSHVYWYRQLPEEGLKFMVYLQKENIIDESGMPKERFSAEFPKEGPSILRIQQVVRGDSAAYFCASSVGQNNEQFFGPGTRLTVL.

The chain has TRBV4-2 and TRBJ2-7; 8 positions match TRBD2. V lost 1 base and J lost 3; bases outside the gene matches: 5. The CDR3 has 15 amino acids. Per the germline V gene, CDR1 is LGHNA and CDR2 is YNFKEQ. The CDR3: CASSQASSGHYEQYF. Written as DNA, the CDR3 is TGTGCCAGCAGCCAAGCGTCTAGCGGGCACTACGAGCAGTACTTC.

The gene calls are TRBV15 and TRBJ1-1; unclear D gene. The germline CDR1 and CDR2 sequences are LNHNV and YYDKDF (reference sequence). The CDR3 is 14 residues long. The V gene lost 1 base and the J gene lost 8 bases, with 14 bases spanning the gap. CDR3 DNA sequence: TGTGCCACCAGCAGAGGGGAAAAGGGCGTCGAAGCTTTCTTT. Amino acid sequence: CATSRGEKGVEAFF.

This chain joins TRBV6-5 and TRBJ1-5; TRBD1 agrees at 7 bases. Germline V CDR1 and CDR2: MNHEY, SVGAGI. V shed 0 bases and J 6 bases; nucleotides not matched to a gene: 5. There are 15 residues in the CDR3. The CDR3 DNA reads TGTGCCAGCAGTTACTCGTGGCAGGGGGGTCAGCCCCAGCATTTT. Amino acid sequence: CASSYSWQGGQPQHF.

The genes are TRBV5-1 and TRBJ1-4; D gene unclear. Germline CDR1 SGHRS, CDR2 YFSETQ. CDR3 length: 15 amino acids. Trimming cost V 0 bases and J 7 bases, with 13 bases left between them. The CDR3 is CASSLGQSLGEKLFF. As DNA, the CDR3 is TGCGCCAGCAGCTTGGGTCAGAGCTTAGGTGAAAAACTGTTTTTT.

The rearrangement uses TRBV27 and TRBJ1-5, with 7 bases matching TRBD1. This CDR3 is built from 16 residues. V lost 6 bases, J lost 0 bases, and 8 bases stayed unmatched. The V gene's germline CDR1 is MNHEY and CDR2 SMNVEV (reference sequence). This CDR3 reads CASRLTGFYSNQPQHF. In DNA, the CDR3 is TGTGCCAGCAGATTGACAGGGTTCTATAGCAATCAGCCCCAGCATTTT.

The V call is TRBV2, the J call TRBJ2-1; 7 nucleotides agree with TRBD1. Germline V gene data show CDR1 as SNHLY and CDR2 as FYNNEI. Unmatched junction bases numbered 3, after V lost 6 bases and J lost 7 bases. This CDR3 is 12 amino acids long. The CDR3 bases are TGTGCCAGCAGAAAACAGGGGAATGAGCAGTTCTTC. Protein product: CASRKQGNEQFF.

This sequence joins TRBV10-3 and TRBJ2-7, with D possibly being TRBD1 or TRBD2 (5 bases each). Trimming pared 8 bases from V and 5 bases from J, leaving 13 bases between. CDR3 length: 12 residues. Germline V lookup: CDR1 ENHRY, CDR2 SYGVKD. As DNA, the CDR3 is TGTGCCATCGAGGGGCAGGGCCACGAGCAGTACTTC. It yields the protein CAIEGQGHEQYF.

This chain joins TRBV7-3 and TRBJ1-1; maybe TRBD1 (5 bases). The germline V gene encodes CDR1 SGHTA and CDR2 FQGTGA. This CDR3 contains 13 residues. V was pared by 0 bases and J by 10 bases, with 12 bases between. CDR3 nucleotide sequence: TGTGCCAGCAGCTTAACGACAGACGGACGAGCTTTCTTT. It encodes CASSLTTDGRAFF.

DNA for the CDR3: TGTGCCAGCAGCTCTTTGCTCACCGACAGGTCGAACACTGAAGCTTTCTTT. Its translation is CASSSLLTDRSNTEAFF. The gene calls are TRBV13 and TRBJ1-1, with D tentatively TRBD1 (6 bases). V was pared by 4 bases and J by 1 base, with 19 bases between. CDR3 size: 17 residues. CDR1 and CDR2 from the germline V gene are PRHDT and FYEKMQ (reference sequence).

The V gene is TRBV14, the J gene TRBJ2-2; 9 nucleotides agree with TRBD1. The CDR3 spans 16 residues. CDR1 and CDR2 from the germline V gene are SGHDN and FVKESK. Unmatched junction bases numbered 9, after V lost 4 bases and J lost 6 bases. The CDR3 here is CASSLGTGRFSGELFF. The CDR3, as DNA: TGTGCCAGCAGCCTAGGGACAGGGAGGTTCTCCGGGGAGCTGTTTTTT. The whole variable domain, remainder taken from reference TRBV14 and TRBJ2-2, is EAGVTQFPSHSVIEKGQTVTLRCDPISGHDNLYWYRRVMGKEIKFLLHFVKESKQDESGMPNNRFLAERTGGTYSTLKVQPAELEDSGVYFCASSLGTGRFSGELFFGEGSRLTVL.

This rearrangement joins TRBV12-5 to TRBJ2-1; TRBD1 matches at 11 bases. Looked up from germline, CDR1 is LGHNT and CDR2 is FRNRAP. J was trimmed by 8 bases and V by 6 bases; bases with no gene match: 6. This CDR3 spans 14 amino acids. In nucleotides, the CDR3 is TGTGCTAGTGGCGGGACAGGGGGTCGACATGAGCAGTTCTTC. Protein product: CASGGTGGRHEQFF.

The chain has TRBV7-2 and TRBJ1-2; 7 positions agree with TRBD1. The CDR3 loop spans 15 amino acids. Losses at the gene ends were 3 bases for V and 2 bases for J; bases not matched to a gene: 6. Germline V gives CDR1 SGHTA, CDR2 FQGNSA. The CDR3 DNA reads TGTGCCAGCAGCTTCCGACAGGGCGCAAACTATGGCTACACCTTC. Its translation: CASSFRQGANYGYTF.